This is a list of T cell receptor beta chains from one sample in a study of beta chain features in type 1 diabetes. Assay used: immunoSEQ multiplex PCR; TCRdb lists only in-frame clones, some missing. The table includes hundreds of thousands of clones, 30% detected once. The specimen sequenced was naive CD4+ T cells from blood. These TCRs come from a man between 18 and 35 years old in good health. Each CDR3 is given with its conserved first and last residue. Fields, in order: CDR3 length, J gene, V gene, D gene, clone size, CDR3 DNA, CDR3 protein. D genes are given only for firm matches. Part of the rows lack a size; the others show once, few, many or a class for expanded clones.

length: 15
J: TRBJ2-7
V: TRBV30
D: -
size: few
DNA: TGTGCCTGGAGTGTACTCAGGGGAACGAGACACGAGCAGTACTTC
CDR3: CAWSVLRGTRHEQYF

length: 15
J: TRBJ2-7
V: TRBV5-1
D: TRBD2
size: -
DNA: TGCGCCAGCAGCTTGGAACTAGCGGCCTCCTACGAGCAGTACTTC
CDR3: CASSLELAASYEQYF

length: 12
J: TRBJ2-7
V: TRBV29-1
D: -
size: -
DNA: TGCAGCGTTGACGCCGGGGCCAACGAGCAGTACTTC
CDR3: CSVDAGANEQYF

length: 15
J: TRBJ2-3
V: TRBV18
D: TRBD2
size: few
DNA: TGTGCCAGCTCACCACGGGCGGGAGATAGAGATACGCAGTATTTT
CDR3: CASSPRAGDRDTQYF

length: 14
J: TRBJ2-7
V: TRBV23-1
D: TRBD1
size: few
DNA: TGCGCCAGCCCCGGGACAGAGTCTCATTACGAGCAGTACTTC
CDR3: CASPGTESHYEQYF

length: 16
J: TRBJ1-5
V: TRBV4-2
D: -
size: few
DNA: TGTGCCAGCAGCCAAGATTTTACGGTAAACAATCAGCCCCAGCATTTT
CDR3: CASSQDFTVNNQPQHF

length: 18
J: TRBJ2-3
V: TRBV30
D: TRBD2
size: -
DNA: TGTGCCTGGAGTACCGGGGGGGCTTTAGCGGGAGTAGGAGATACGCAGTATTTT
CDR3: CAWSTGGALAGVGDTQYF

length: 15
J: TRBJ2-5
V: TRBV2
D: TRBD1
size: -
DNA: TGTGCCAGCAATTCTCTAGGGGGCAGATCAGAGACCCAGTACTTC
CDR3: CASNSLGGRSETQYF

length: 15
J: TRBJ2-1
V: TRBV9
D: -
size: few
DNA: TGTGCCAGCAGCGTAGCTGGGGACTCCTACAATGAGCAGTTCTTC
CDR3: CASSVAGDSYNEQFF

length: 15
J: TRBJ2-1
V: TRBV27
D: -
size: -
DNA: TGTGCCAGCAGACATGGCGGGACGATTGGCTATGAGCAGTTCTTC
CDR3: CASRHGGTIGYEQFF

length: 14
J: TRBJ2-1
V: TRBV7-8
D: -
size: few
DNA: TGTGCCAGCAGCTGGGATCAGGTATCGCATGAGCAGTTCTTC
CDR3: CASSWDQVSHEQFF

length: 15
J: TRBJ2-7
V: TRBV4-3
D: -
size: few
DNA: TGCGCCAGCAGCCGAACACAGGGTATCGGCTACGAGCAGTACTTC
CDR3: CASSRTQGIGYEQYF

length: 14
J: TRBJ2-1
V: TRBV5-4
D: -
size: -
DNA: TGTGCCAGCAGCTTAGGACCTCCTGACAATGAGCAGTTCTTC
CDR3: CASSLGPPDNEQFF

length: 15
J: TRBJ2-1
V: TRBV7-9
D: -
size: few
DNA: TGTGCCAGCAGCCGAGGCCGGAAGACCTACAATGAGCAGTTCTTC
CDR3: CASSRGRKTYNEQFF

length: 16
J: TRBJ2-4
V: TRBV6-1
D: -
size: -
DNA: TGTGCCAGCAGTGAAGTCGGCGGAATAGCCAAAAACATTCAGTACTTC
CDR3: CASSEVGGIAKNIQYF

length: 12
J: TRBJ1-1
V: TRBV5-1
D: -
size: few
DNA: TGCGCCAGCAGCTTGGCGTCAGATGAAGCTTTCTTT
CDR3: CASSLASDEAFF

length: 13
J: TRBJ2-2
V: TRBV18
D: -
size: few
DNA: TGTGCCAGCTCACCACGGGACACCGGGGAGCTGTTTTTT
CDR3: CASSPRDTGELFF

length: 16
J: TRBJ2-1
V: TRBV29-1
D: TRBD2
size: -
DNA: TGCAGCGTTGAAAAGGGAGGGAGAAGGTCCTACAATGAGCAGTTCTTC
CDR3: CSVEKGGRRSYNEQFF

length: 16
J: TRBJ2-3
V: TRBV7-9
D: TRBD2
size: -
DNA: TGTGCCAGCAGCTCCGGACTAGCGGGGGAGACAGATACGCAGTATTTT
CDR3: CASSSGLAGETDTQYF

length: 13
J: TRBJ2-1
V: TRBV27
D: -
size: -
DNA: TGTGCCAGCAGTCTCCCATCCGCCCATGAGCAGTTCTTC
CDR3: CASSLPSAHEQFF

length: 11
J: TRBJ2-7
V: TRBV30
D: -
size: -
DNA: TGTGCCTGGAGCTTCAGGAACGAGCAGTACTTC
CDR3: CAWSFRNEQYF

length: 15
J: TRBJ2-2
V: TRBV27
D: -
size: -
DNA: TGTGCCAGCAGTTTATCGATCAGAGCCACCGGGGAGCTGTTTTTT
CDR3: CASSLSIRATGELFF

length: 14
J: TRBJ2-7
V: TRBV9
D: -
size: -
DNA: TGTGCCAGCAGCGTAGGACCAGGGGCCTACGAGCAGTACTTC
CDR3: CASSVGPGAYEQYF

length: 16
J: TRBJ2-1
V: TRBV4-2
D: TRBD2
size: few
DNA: TGTGCCAGCAGCCAACCCCTAGCGGGAGCCTCCAATGAGCAGTTCTTC
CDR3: CASSQPLAGASNEQFF

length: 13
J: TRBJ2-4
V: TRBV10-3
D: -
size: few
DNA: TGTGCCATCAGTGCGGAGCAACAGGGCATTCAGTACTTC
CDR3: CAISAEQQGIQYF

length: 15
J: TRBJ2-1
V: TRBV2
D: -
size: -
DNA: TGTGCCAGCAACCGGAACGGTGCTTCCTACAATGAGCAGTTCTTC
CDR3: CASNRNGASYNEQFF

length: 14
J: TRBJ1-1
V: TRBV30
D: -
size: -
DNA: TGTGCCTGGAGTCCTCAGTTACAGGGCACTGAAGCTTTCTTT
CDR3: CAWSPQLQGTEAFF

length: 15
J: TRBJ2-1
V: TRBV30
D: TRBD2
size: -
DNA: TGTGCCTGGAGGACTAGCGGGTACTCCTACAATGAGCAGTTCTTC
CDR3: CAWRTSGYSYNEQFF

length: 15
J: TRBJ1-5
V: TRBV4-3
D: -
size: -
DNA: TGCGCCAGCAGCCAAGATGCAGGGGCCAATCAGCCCCAGCATTTT
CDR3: CASSQDAGANQPQHF

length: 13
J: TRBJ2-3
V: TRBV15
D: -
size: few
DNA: TGTGCCACCAGCAGCCAAGTCACAGATACGCAGTATTTT
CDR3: CATSSQVTDTQYF

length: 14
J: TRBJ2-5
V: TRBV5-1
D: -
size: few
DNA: TGCGCCAGCAGCTTGGGACAGTCCCAAGAGACCCAGTACTTC
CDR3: CASSLGQSQETQYF

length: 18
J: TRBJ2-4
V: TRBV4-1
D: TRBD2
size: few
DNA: TGCGCCAGCAGCCAGGGACTAGCGGGAGGGACGGCCAAAAACATTCAGTACTTC
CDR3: CASSQGLAGGTAKNIQYF

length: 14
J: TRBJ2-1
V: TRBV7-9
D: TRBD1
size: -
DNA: TGTGCCAGCAGCAGAACAGGGGTGAACAATGAGCAGTTCTTC
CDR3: CASSRTGVNNEQFF

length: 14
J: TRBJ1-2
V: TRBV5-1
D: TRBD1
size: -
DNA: TGCGCCAGCAGCTCCGGACAGGGCGACTATGGCTACACCTTC
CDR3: CASSSGQGDYGYTF

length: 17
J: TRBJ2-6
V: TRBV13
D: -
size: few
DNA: TGTGCCAGCAGCTTATCGACATCTATGTCTGGGGCCAACGTCCTGACTTTC
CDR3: CASSLSTSMSGANVLTF

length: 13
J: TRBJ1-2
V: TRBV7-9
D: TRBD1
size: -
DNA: TGTGCCAGCACAGGACGACAGGGGGACGGCTACACCTTC
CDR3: CASTGRQGDGYTF

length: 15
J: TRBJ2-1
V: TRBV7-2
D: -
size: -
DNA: TGTGCCAGCAGCTTAGTGGCAGGACCCTACAATGAGCAGTTCTTC
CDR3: CASSLVAGPYNEQFF

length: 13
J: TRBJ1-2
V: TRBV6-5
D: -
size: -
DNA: TGTGCCAGCAGCCGAGAGGGGAACTATGGCTACACCTTC
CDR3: CASSREGNYGYTF

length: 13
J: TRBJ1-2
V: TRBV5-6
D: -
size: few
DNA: TGTGCCAGCAGCTTAAAAGGGGAGTCCGGCTACACCTTC
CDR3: CASSLKGESGYTF